The clone carrying this T cell receptor (beta chain) has just a few counts. TCRdb re-analysed the 5' RACE reads in MiXCR, keeping a single row per CDR3 protein. The sample shows some 710,000 distinct CDR3 sequences, 6.1% of them seen only once. This sample is part of a study of identical twins. V gave up 5 bases and J gave up 0 bases, with 10 bases separating them. From germline, CDR1 is MNHNS and CDR2 SASEGT. This CDR3 is built from 14 residues. Sequenced sample: naive T cells sorted from blood. This sequence was found in a young man in good health. The chain is built from TRBV6-1 and TRBJ1-1; D might be TRBD1 (5 bases). The CDR3 spells CASSKQEMNTEAFF. The CDR3 region has the DNA TGTGCCAGCAGTAAACAGGAAATGAACACTGAAGCTTTCTTT.